The clone carrying this T cell receptor beta chain was detected many times. The antigen remains undetermined. This CDR3 spans 16 amino acids. The junction had 13 bases not matched to a gene; V was cut back by 6 bases and J by 5 bases. Two oligonucleotides, mixed equimolar, formed the beta constant-region primer covering TRBC1 and TRBC2. Four rounds of PCR amplified the ligated cDNA using nested alpha and beta constant-region primers plus SP2. TCRdb redid the calling of the UMI-ligation and nested PCR reads with MiXCR, one entry per CDR3 protein. The table lists about 150,000 distinct CDR3 sequences, about 23% of them singletons. This record belongs to a study of naive and memory T cell subsets. Study outcomes and limitations: A few larger clonotypes appeared in naive repertoires, especially CD8, possibly memory cells re-expressing CD45RA. Over 90% of naive TCR sequences appeared only once after error correction, unlike memory subsets.

CD4+ T cell IFNgamma after overnight CMV lysate exposure gave donor CMV status. After CD4 positive bead selection, the CD4-negative fraction gave CD8 T cells. Four subsets defined by CD45RA and CD27 were sorted after CD3, CD4, CD8 and live/dead staining. The chain links TRBV12-3 or TRBV12-4 to TRBJ2-5; 9 nucleotides align to TRBD2. What was sequenced was naive CD4+ T cells from blood. The TCR was taken from a human donor in good health. The CDR3 DNA sequence: TGTGCCAGCAGACTCGGTTCTAGCGGGAAGGAGGAGACCCAGTACTTC. Its translation: CASRLGSSGKEETQYF.